The clone carrying this T cell receptor (beta chain) was counted many times. The data are from a study of T cells in Graves' hyperthyroidism and ophthalmopathy. Germline lookup yields CDR1 MNHEY and CDR2 SVGEGT. This CDR3 region has 14 residues. V was trimmed by 2 bases and J by 6 bases, leaving 11 bases between them. RNA transcripts yielded amplified TCR beta CDR3 regions. Researchers ran a first-round RT-PCR on the TCR CDR3 using the HTBI primer set. TCRdb reprocessed the multiplex PCR reads with MiXCR, giving one entry per CDR3 protein. The sample consists of around 610,000 distinct CDR3 sequences, roughly 15% of them appearing once.

The receptor was derived from a woman aged 40 to 55 with Graves' ophthalmopathy. The sample taken for sequencing was blood. The genes are TRBV6-2 or TRBV6-3 and TRBJ1-5; possibly TRBD1 for D (5 bases). CDR3 DNA: TGTGCCAGCAGTTACGTCCAGGGAGGTCAGCCCCAGCATTTT. Translating gives CASSYVQGGQPQHF.